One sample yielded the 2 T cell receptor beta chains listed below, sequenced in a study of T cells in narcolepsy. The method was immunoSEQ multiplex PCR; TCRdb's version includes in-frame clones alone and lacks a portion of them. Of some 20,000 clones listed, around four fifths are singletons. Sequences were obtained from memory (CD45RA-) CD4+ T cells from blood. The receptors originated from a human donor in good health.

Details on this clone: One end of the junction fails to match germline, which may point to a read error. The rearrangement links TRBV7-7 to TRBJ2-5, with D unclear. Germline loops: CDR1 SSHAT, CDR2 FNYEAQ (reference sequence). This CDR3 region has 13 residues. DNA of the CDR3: TGTGCTAGCAGTGACGCGCTGGGGGAGACCCAGTACTTC. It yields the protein CASSDALGETQYF.

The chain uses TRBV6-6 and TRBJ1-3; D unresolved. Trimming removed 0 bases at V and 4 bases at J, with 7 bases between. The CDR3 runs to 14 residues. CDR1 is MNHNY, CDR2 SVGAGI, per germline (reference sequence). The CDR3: CASSYSGTGNTIYF. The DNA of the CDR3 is TGTGCCAGCAGTTACTCCGGAACAGGAAACACCATATATTTT.